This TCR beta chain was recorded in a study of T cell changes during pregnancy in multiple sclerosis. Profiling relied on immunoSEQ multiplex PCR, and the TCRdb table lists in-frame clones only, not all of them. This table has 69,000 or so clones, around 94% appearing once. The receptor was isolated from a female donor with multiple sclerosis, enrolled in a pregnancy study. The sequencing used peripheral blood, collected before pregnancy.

CDR3 sequence: CASSIYRALGTDTQYF. CDR3 sequence (DNA): TGTGCCAGTAGTATTTACAGGGCCTTGGGCACAGATACGCAGTATTTT. This rearrangement joins TRBV19 to TRBJ2-3, with D tentatively TRBD1 (6 bases). CDR3 length: 16 amino acids. The V end was cut by 3 bases, the J end by 1 base, with 14 bases between. Germline V gene sequence: CDR1 LNHDA, CDR2 SQIVND (reference sequence).